A single sample is the source of the 7 T cell receptor beta chains below, sequenced in a study of CD8 T cells in Susac syndrome. RNA in amounts of roughly 0.5 to 1 ug was reverse transcribed with random hexamers. MiXCR was run by TCRdb on the immunoSEQ multiplex PCR reads, yielding one entry per CDR3 protein. The data contain about 400,000 distinct CDR3 sequences, approximately 85% of them seen just once; the ten biggest clones take up approximately 0.12%. The sequenced sample consisted of CD8+ T cells from PBMCs. These receptors were obtained from a human donor with multiple sclerosis.

This clonotype was detected once. The rearrangement links TRBV6-5 to TRBJ2-1, with TRBD1 matching 8 bases. The V gene's germline CDR1 is MNHEY and CDR2 SVGAGI. The J segment lost 6 bases and the V segment lost 5 bases, leaving 9 bases of the junction unmatched. The CDR3 spans 15 residues. Here the CDR3 reads CASSATGQAFNEQFF. For the CDR3, the DNA is TGTGCCAGCAGTGCTACGGGACAGGCTTTCAATGAGCAGTTCTTC.

On this clonotype itself: This may arise from a read error, as a much more abundant clone is one base away. The V and J genes are TRBV27 and TRBJ2-7, with D possibly matching TRBD2 (6 bases). Per germline, CDR1 MNHEY and CDR2 SMNVEV (reference sequence). The CDR3 has 13 residues. Trimming left V 5 bases short and J 0 bases short, with 8 bases between. CDR3: CASSHGSSYEQYF. In nucleotides, the CDR3 is TGTGCCAGCAGTCACGGGAGCTCCTACGAGCAGTACTTC.

The V and J genes are TRBV3-1 and TRBJ1-5; D gene unclear. The CDR3 extends over 13 amino acids. Looked up from germline, CDR1 is LGHDT and CDR2 is YNNKEL (reference sequence). V lost 3 bases, J lost 7 bases, and 10 bases lay in between. The CDR3, as DNA: TGTGCCAGCAGCCATGGGGATTCGCAGCCCCAGCATTTT. Its translation: CASSHGDSQPQHF.

The chain has TRBV20-1 and TRBJ2-3; the D call may be TRBD1 or TRBD2 (5 bases each). Trimming shortened V by 5 bases and J by 5 bases, and 23 bases separated the two germline ends. The length of the CDR3 is 16 residues. Germline loops: CDR1 DFQATT, CDR2 SNEGSKA (reference sequence). The CDR3 protein is CSAAHRDSLEGDTQYF. CDR3 nucleotides: TGCAGTGCTGCCCACCGTGACAGCTTAGAGGGAGATACGCAGTATTTT.

The chain joins TRBV28 to TRBJ2-1; no clear D gene. CDR3 length: 12 residues. CDR1 and CDR2 (germline): MDHEN, SYDVKM. Deletions cut 6 bases from V and 8 bases from J, with 11 bases between. This chain's CDR3 is CASSPMGYEQFF. DNA of the CDR3: TGTGCCAGCAGCCCCATGGGGTATGAGCAGTTCTTC.

The chain recombines TRBV20-1 with TRBJ1-1; D gene uncertain. The CDR3 totals 12 residues. Germline V gene lookup returns CDR1 DFQATT and CDR2 SNEGSKA (reference sequence). Trimming removed 2 bases at V and 0 bases at J, with 4 bases between. The CDR3, as DNA: TGCAGTGCTAGAACAGTGAACACTGAAGCTTTCTTT. Protein: CSARTVNTEAFF.

This clonotype was observed a single time. The chain combines TRBV7-7 with TRBJ2-1, with TRBD2 identical over 11 bases. The CDR3 is made up of 15 amino acids. V lost 4 bases, J lost 6 bases, and 5 bases stayed unmatched. Germline V CDR1 and CDR2: SSHAT, FNYEAQ (reference sequence). The CDR3 spells CASSSGLAVSNEQFF. Here the CDR3 DNA reads TGTGCCAGCAGCTCGGGACTAGCGGTTTCCAATGAGCAGTTCTTC.